Presented here are 3 T cell receptor beta chains from one specimen sequenced in a study of a mutant IDH1 vaccine in newly diagnosed glioma. These TCRs' antigens remain unknown. The time point is: week 11, during vaccination. In every dose of vaccine, 300 ug of mutant IDH1 20-mer peptide was given alongside topical imiquimod. Profiling relied on immunoSEQ multiplex PCR, and the TCRdb table lists in-frame clones only, not all of them. The data contain about 130,000 clones, roughly 78% of them singletons. Sequenced material: PBMCs, taken from a glioma patient whose treatment included an IDH1 peptide vaccine. These receptors were collected from a man aged 35-49 years with glioma.

V gene TRBV5-1 combines with J gene TRBJ1-4, with 8 bases aligning to TRBD1. The CDR3 covers 15 residues. V lost 4 bases and J lost 5; bases outside the gene matches: 7. In germline, CDR1 is SGHRS, CDR2 YFSETQ. CDR3 sequence reads: CASSQPGQENEKLFF. The CDR3 DNA follows: TGCGCCAGCAGCCAGCCGGGACAGGAAAATGAAAAACTGTTTTTT.

The J gene is TRBJ1-1, the V gene TRBV28, with TRBD1 identical over 9 bases. V lost 3 bases, J lost 4 bases, and 6 bases stayed unmatched. In germline, CDR1 is MDHEN, CDR2 SYDVKM. The CDR3 is 15 residues long. Here the CDR3 reads CASSFSQGAATEAFF. In DNA form, the CDR3 reads TGTGCCAGCAGTTTTTCACAGGGGGCGGCCACTGAAGCTTTCTTT.

The chain couples TRBV6-1 to TRBJ2-7, with D unresolved. Trimming shortened V by 4 bases and J by 2 bases, and 12 bases separated the two germline ends. From germline, CDR1 is MNHNS and CDR2 SASEGT. The CDR3 is 14 amino acids. In DNA, the CDR3 is TGTGCCAGCAGTGCGGACGGACGGACCTACGAGCAGTACTTC. This codes for CASSADGRTYEQYF.